The 7 T cell receptor beta chains below all came from one sample that was sequenced in a study of cytomegalovirus exposure and HLA in healthy donors. 60 Vbeta and 13 Jbeta primers were used in PCR. Sequencing used immunoSEQ multiplex PCR; TCRdb keeps in-frame clones, though not all of them. The profile covers about 150,000 clones, with about 66% appearing a single time and roughly 1.8% taken by the ten largest. The material sequenced was PBMCs. These receptors were collected from a male donor in good health and CMV-seronegative.

The chain couples TRBV4-1 to TRBJ2-7, with D possibly matching TRBD1 (6 bases). Germline V lookup: CDR1 MGHRA, CDR2 YSYEKL. The V end was cut by 0 bases, the J end by 6 bases, with 9 bases between. The CDR3 has 13 residues. CDR3 region: CASSQDFRGEQYF. The CDR3 DNA sequence: TGCGCCAGCAGCCAAGATTTCAGGGGCGAGCAGTACTTC.

Of note for this clone: One junction end disagrees with the germline gene, perhaps due to a read error. The V gene is TRBV6-5, the J gene TRBJ1-2; D remains unclear. Germline-derived CDR1 and CDR2 are MNHEY and SVGAGI. The CDR3 has 12 residues. Here the CDR3 DNA reads TGTGCCAGCAGCCCCAACAACTATGGCTACCCCTTC. Its protein product is CASSPNNYGYPF.

This clone was observed a handful of times. The chain joins TRBV7-2 to TRBJ1-1, with 7 positions matching TRBD1. The CDR3 totals 14 residues. The germline V gene encodes CDR1 SGHTA and CDR2 FQGNSA. V dropped 5 bases and J dropped 1; count of bases not matched to a gene: 4. CDR3 in amino acids: CASSPRQGNTEAFF. CDR3 coding DNA: TGTGCCAGCAGCCCCCGACAGGGGAACACTGAAGCTTTCTTT.

A note on this clone: Relative to the germline gene, one junction end is altered; a read error may explain this. J is TRBJ2-1 and V is TRBV7-7; maybe TRBD2 (5 bases). CDR3 length: 16 amino acids. Looked up from germline, CDR1 is SSHAT and CDR2 is FNYEAQ (reference sequence). The CDR3 coding sequence is TGTGCTAGCAGCCGGTCACCCGGGGTCTCCTACAATGAGCAGTTCTTC. This codes for CASSRSPGVSYNEQFF.

This clone was counted only a few times. The chain couples TRBV6-1 to TRBJ1-2, with a possible D match to TRBD1 (6 bases). Deletions cut 4 bases from V and 1 base from J, with 16 bases between. The CDR3 loop spans 16 amino acids. CDR1 is MNHNS and CDR2 is SASEGT in the germline V gene. The CDR3 sequence: CASSGGPGTFNYGYTF. The CDR3 DNA reads TGTGCCAGCAGTGGAGGACCTGGGACATTTAACTATGGCTACACCTTC.

The J gene is TRBJ2-3, the V gene TRBV2, with 10 bases identical to TRBD2. The germline V gene has CDR1 SNHLY and CDR2 FYNNEI. The CDR3 has 16 amino acids. The junction had 6 bases not matched to a gene; V was cut back by 2 bases and J by 4 bases. CDR3 in amino acids: CASSERSGGGADTQYF. In DNA form, the CDR3 reads TGTGCCAGCAGTGAACGAAGCGGGGGGGGTGCAGATACGCAGTATTTT.

The J gene is TRBJ1-2, the V gene TRBV2; possible D gene TRBD1, 6 bases. CDR1 and CDR2 from the germline V gene are SNHLY and FYNNEI. This CDR3 has 14 amino acids. V was pared by 7 bases and J by 2 bases, with 14 bases between. The CDR3 DNA sequence: TGTGCCAGCAAGAATTGGGGGACAAACTATGGCTACACCTTC. This translates into CASKNWGTNYGYTF. The entire variable domain, with the rest obtained from reference TRBV2 and TRBJ1-2, is as follows: EPEVTQTPSHQVTQMGQEVILRCVPISNHLYFYWYRQILGQKVEFLVSFYNNEISEKSEIFDDQFSVERPDGSNFTLKIRSTKLEDSAMYFCASKNWGTNYGYTFGSGTRLTVV.